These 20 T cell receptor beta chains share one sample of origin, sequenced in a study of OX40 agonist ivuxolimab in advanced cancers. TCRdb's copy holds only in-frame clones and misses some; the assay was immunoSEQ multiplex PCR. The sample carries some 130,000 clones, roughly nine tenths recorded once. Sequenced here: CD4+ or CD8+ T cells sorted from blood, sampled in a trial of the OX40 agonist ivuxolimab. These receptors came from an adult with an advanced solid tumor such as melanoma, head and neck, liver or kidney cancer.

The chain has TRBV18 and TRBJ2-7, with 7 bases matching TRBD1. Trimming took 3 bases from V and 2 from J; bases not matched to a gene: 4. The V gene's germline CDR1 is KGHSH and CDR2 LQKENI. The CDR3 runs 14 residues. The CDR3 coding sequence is TGTGCCAGCTCACCTTGGGACAGTACCTACGAGCAGTACTTC. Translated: CASSPWDSTYEQYF.

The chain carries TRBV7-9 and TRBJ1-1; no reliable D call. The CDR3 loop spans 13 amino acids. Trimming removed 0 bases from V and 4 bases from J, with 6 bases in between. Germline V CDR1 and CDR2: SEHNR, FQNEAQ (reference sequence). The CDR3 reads CASSLAQTTEAFF. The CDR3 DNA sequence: TGTGCCAGCAGCTTAGCACAGACCACTGAAGCTTTCTTT.

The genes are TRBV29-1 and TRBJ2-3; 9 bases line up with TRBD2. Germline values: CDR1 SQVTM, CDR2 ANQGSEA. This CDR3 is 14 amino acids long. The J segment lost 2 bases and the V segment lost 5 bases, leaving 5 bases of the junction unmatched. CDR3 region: CSVSSGSVTDTQYF. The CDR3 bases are TGCAGCGTTAGTAGCGGGAGTGTCACAGATACGCAGTATTTT.

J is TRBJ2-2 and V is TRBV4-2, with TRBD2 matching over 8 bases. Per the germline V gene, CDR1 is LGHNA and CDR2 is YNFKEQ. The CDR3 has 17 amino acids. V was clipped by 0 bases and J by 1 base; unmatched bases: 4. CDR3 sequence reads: CASSQDTLAGNTGELFF. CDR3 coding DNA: TGTGCCAGCAGCCAAGATACCCTAGCGGGGAACACCGGGGAGCTGTTTTTT.

In DNA form, the CDR3 reads TGTGCCAGCAGGTGGACAGGGGGAACTGAAGCTTTCTTT. It specifies CASRWTGGTEAFF. This sequence joins TRBV28 and TRBJ1-1, with 10 positions matching TRBD1. This CDR3 has 13 residues. The V gene's germline CDR1 is MDHEN and CDR2 SYDVKM. Trimming removed 6 bases from V and 5 bases from J; junction bases left unmatched: 3. Together with reference TRBV28 and TRBJ1-1, the CDR3 gives the full variable domain: DVKVTQSSRYLVKRTGEKVFLECVQDMDHENMFWYRQDPGLGLRLIYFSYDVKMKEKGDIPEGYSVSREKKERFSLILESASTNQTSMYLCASRWTGGTEAFFGQGTRLTVV.

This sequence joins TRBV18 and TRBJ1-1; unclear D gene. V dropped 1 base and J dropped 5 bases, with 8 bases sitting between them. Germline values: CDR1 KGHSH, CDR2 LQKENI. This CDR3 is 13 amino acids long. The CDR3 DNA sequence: TGTGCCAGCTCACCACGACTTGGTACTGAAGCTTTCTTT. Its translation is CASSPRLGTEAFF.

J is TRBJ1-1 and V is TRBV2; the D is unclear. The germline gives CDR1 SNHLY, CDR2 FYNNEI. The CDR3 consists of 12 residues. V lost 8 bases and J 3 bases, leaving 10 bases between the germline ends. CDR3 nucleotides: TGTGCCAGCGGGTCCGAACACACTGAAGCTTTCTTT. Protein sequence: CASGSEHTEAFF.

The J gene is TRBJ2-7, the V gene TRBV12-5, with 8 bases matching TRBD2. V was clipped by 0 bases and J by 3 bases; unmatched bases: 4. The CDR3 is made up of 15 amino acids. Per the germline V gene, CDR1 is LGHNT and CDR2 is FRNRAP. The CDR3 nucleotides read TGTGCTAGTGGTTTGGTACGAAGCGGGAGCTACGAGCAGTACTTC. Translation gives CASGLVRSGSYEQYF.

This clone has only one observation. The CDR3 DNA reads TGTGCCAGCAGCTTGGACGGGGCTGGAAACACCATATATTTT. This encodes CASSLDGAGNTIYF. This chain links TRBV5-6 with TRBJ1-3; D is unclear. Between the trimmed V and J ends, which lost 0 bases and 2 bases, there was a span of 6 bases. Germline V gene data show CDR1 as SGHDT and CDR2 as YYEEEE. CDR3 size: 14 residues.

CDR3 sequence (DNA): TGTGCCAGCAGCTTTAACCGGGGGGGAACAGATACGCAGTATTTT. Translating gives CASSFNRGGTDTQYF. The chain combines TRBV7-6 with TRBJ2-3; 8 bases are shared with TRBD2. Germline V gene sequence: CDR1 SGHVS, CDR2 FNYEAQ. The CDR3 spans 15 residues. V lost 3 bases, J lost 3 bases, and 5 bases stayed unmatched.

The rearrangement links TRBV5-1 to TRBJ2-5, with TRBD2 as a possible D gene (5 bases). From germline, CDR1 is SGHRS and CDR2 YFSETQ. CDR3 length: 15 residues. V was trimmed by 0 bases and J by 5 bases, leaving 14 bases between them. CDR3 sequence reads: CASSLGGSMGETQYF. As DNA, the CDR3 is TGCGCCAGCAGCTTGGGAGGGTCGATGGGGGAGACCCAGTACTTC.

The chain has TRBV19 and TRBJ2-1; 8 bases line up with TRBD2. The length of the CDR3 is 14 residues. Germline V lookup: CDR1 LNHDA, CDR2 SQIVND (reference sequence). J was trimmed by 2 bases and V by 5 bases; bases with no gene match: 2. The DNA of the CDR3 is TGTGCCAGTAGTGAGGGACTAGCCTACAATGAGCAGTTCTTC. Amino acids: CASSEGLAYNEQFF.

Here the CDR3 DNA reads TGTGCCAGCAGCTTGAAACTAGCGGCAAGCTCCTACGAGCAGTACTTC. Translation: CASSLKLAASSYEQYF. The V and J genes are TRBV5-4 and TRBJ2-7; 8 nucleotides line up with TRBD2. The CDR3 consists of 16 residues. Trimming took 1 base from V and 0 from J; bases not matched to a gene: 6. The V gene's germline CDR1 is SGHNT and CDR2 YYREEE (reference sequence).

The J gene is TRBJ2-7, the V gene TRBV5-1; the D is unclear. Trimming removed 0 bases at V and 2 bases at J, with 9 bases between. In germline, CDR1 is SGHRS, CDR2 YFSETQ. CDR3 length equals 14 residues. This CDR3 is CASSLVGRTYEQYF. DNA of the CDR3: TGCGCCAGCAGCTTGGTTGGTCGTACCTACGAGCAGTACTTC. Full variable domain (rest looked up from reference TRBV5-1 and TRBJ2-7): KAGVTQTPRYLIKTRGQQVTLSCSPISGHRSVSWYQQTPGQGLQFLFEYFSETQRNKGNFPGRFSGRQFSNSRSEMNVSTLELGDSALYLCASSLVGRTYEQYFGPGTRLTVT.

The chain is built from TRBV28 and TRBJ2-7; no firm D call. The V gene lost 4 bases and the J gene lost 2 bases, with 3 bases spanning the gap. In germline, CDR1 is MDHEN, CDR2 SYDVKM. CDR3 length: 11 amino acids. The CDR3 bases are TGTGCCAGCAGTTATGCCTACGAGCAGTACTTC. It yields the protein CASSYAYEQYF.

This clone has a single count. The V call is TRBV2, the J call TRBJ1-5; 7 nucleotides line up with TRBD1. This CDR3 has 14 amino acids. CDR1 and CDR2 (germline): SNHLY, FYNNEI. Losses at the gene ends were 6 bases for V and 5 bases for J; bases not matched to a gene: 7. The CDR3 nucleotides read TGTGCCAGCAGGGGGGACAGCGAATATCAGCCCCAGCATTTT. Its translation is CASRGDSEYQPQHF.

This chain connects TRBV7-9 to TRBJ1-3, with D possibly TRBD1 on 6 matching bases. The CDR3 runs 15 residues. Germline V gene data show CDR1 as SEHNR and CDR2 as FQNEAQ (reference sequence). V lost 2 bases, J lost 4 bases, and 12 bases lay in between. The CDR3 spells CASSLTQGYGNTIYF. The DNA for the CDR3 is TGTGCCAGCAGCTTAACACAGGGTTACGGAAACACCATATATTTT.

CDR3 in amino acids: CASSDAPGVGELFF. In DNA, the CDR3 is TGCGCCAGCAGCGACGCACCGGGGGTCGGGGAGCTGTTTTTT. The chain combines TRBV5-1 with TRBJ2-2; possibly TRBD2 for D (6 bases). Looked up from germline, CDR1 is SGHRS and CDR2 is YFSETQ. The CDR3 is 14 amino acids. Between the trimmed V and J ends, which lost 4 bases and 7 bases, there was a span of 14 bases.

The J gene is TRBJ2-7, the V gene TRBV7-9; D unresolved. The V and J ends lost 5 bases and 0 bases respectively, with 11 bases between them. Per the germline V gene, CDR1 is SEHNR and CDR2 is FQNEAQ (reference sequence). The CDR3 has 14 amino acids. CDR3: CASSLSANSYEQYF. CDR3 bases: TGTGCCAGCAGCCTATCGGCTAACTCCTACGAGCAGTACTTC.

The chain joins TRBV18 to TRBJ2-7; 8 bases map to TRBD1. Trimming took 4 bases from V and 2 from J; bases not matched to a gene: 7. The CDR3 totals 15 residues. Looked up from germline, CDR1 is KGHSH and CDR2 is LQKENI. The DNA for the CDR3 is TGTGCCAGCTCACACGGGACAGGTCTAACCTACGAGCAGTACTTC. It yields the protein CASSHGTGLTYEQYF.